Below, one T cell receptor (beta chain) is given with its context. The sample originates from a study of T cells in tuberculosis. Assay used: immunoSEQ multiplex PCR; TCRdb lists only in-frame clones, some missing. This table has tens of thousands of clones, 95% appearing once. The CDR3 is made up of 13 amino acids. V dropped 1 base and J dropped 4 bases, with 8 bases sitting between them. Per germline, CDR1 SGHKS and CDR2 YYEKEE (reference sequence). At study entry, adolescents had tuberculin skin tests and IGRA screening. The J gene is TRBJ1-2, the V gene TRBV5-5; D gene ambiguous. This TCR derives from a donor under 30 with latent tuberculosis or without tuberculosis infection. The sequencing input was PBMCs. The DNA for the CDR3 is TGTGCCAGCAGCTTGTCAGTTCTCTATGGCTACACCTTC. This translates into CASSLSVLYGYTF.